This entry lists 24 T cell receptor beta chains sequenced from one sample in a study of blood T cell repertoires in COVID-19. Data came from immunoSEQ multiplex PCR; TCRdb stores just in-frame clones and leaves some out. The table shows 150,000 to 200,000 clones, with 84% occurring only once. Sequencing was performed on PBMCs or T cells enriched from blood (not recorded which). These receptors all stem from a woman aged 25-40 years who had been exposed to COVID-19.

The chain is built from TRBV3-1 (or the pseudogene TRBV3-2) and TRBJ2-1; 9 bases agree with TRBD2. The CDR3 is made up of 15 amino acids. Germline loops: CDR1 LGHDT, CDR2 YNNKEL (reference sequence). The J segment lost 6 bases and the V segment lost 0 bases, leaving 3 bases of the junction unmatched. Here the CDR3 DNA reads TGTGCCAGCAGCCAAGATGCTAGCGGGACCAATGAGCAGTTCTTC. Its protein is CASSQDASGTNEQFF.

This CDR3 reads CASTFRDSHTQYF. The CDR3 bases are TGTGCCAGCACCTTCCGGGACAGTCATACGCAGTATTTT. This chain uses TRBV7-9 with TRBJ2-3, with TRBD1 matching 7 bases. This CDR3 spans 13 amino acids. CDR1 is SEHNR, CDR2 FQNEAQ, per germline (reference sequence). V shed 7 bases, J shed 7 bases, and the junction held 8 bases outside the gene matches.

The chain couples TRBV7-9 to TRBJ1-1; D possibly corresponds to TRBD1 (5 bases). In germline, CDR1 is SEHNR, CDR2 FQNEAQ (reference sequence). The V gene lost 1 base and the J gene lost 0 bases, with 9 bases spanning the gap. The CDR3 runs to 15 residues. CDR3 amino acids: CASSLETVLNTEAFF. The CDR3 DNA reads TGTGCCAGCAGCTTAGAGACAGTACTGAACACTGAAGCTTTCTTT. Filled out from reference TRBV7-9 and TRBJ1-1, the complete variable domain reads DTGVSQNPRHKITKRGQNVTFRCDPISEHNRLYWYRQTLGQGPEFLTYFQNEAQLEKSRLLSDRFSAERPKGSFSTLEIQRTEQGDSAMYLCASSLETVLNTEAFFGQGTRLTVV.

The chain has TRBV25-1 and TRBJ2-3, with D possibly matching TRBD2 (6 bases). The germline V gene encodes CDR1 MGHDK and CDR2 SYGVNS. Trimming took 4 bases from V and 1 from J, leaving 18 bases between them. CDR3 length equals 17 residues. The CDR3 region is CASSGVGGFWGTDTQYF. CDR3 in DNA: TGTGCCAGCAGTGGGGTTGGGGGGTTCTGGGGCACAGATACGCAGTATTTT.

This chain joins TRBV7-2 and TRBJ2-7; 9 positions match TRBD1. With 4 bases clipped from V and 5 bases from J, the junction kept 3 bases outside the gene matches. The CDR3 covers 13 residues. Germline V gene lookup returns CDR1 SGHTA and CDR2 FQGNSA. CDR3 in DNA: TGTGCCAGCAGCTCACAGGGGGCGGACGAGCAGTACTTC. The encoded protein is CASSSQGADEQYF. The variable domain in full, with the rest retrieved from reference TRBV7-2 and TRBJ2-7, is GAGVSQSPSNKVTEKGKDVELRCDPISGHTALYWYRQSLGQGLEFLIYFQGNSAPDKSGLPSDRFSAERTGGSVSTLTIQRTQQEDSAVYLCASSSQGADEQYFGPGTRLTVT.

This chain uses TRBV7-3 with TRBJ2-2; D is undetermined. CDR1 and CDR2 (germline): SGHTA, FQGTGA. The V end lost 0 bases, the J end lost 3 bases, and 8 bases lay between the germline ends. This CDR3 region has 15 residues. CDR3 protein: CASSLTAGYTGELFF. Here the CDR3 DNA reads TGTGCCAGCAGCTTAACTGCAGGCTACACCGGGGAGCTGTTTTTT.

The chain recombines TRBV7-3 with TRBJ1-2, with unresolved D. Germline V gene data show CDR1 as SGHTA and CDR2 as FQGTGA. The V and J ends lost 2 bases and 2 bases respectively, with 12 bases between them. This CDR3 comprises 15 residues. The CDR3 nucleotides read TGTGCCAGCAGCTTACACGGGGAGGTGAACTATGGCTACACCTTC. Translated: CASSLHGEVNYGYTF.

The rearrangement links TRBV6-2 or TRBV6-3 to TRBJ2-3; D is perhaps TRBD2 (6 bases). V lost 2 bases and J 0 bases, leaving 15 bases between the germline ends. CDR1 and CDR2 from the germline V gene are MNHEY and SVGEGT. There are 17 residues in the CDR3. The CDR3 here is CASSYNRGGASTDTQYF. The CDR3 DNA is TGTGCCAGCAGTTACAATCGCGGCGGGGCAAGCACAGATACGCAGTATTTT.

V usage is TRBV18 and J usage is TRBJ2-1; 7 nucleotides agree with TRBD2. Losses at the gene ends were 6 bases for V and 13 bases for J; bases not matched to a gene: 9. From germline, CDR1 is KGHSH and CDR2 LQKENI. This CDR3 is 12 amino acids long. The CDR3 loop reads CASSPGLDSQFF. The CDR3 nucleotides are TGTGCCAGCTCGCCCGGACTAGATTCCCAGTTCTTC.

The J gene is TRBJ1-5, the V gene TRBV12-3 or TRBV12-4; D unclear. The V end was cut by 3 bases, the J end by 8 bases, with 8 bases between. The CDR3 loop spans 12 amino acids. The CDR3 loop reads CASSFLPEPQHF. DNA of the CDR3: TGTGCCAGCAGTTTCTTACCGGAGCCCCAGCATTTT.

CDR3 region: CASSMRGPSGANVLTF. The DNA of the CDR3 is TGTGCCAGTAGTATGAGAGGGCCTTCTGGGGCCAACGTCCTGACTTTC. V and J are TRBV19 and TRBJ2-6; D perhaps matches TRBD2 (5 bases). Trimming took 3 bases from V and 1 from J, leaving 10 bases between them. CDR3 length: 16 amino acids. The germline V gene has CDR1 LNHDA and CDR2 SQIVND (reference sequence).

The rearrangement links TRBV4-1 to TRBJ1-1; D is undetermined. Trimming left V 0 bases short and J 1 base short, with 3 bases between. This CDR3 is built from 13 residues. CDR1 and CDR2 (germline): MGHRA, YSYEKL. The CDR3, as DNA: TGCGCCAGCAGCCAAGAACAGAACACTGAAGCTTTCTTT. Amino acid sequence: CASSQEQNTEAFF.

The chain employs TRBV2 and TRBJ1-5; D unclear. Germline V CDR1 and CDR2: SNHLY, FYNNEI. The CDR3 loop spans 15 amino acids. Trimming cost V 4 bases and J 0 bases, with 10 bases left between them. The CDR3 reads CASSGGEYSNQPQHF. CDR3 DNA sequence: TGTGCCAGCAGTGGAGGAGAGTATAGCAATCAGCCCCAGCATTTT.

This clone showed up just a few times. This chain joins TRBV9 and TRBJ1-2, with D tentatively TRBD1 (6 bases). The CDR3 is 15 residues long. Germline CDR1 and CDR2: SGDLS and YYNGEE. Trimming shortened V by 0 bases and J by 4 bases, and 13 bases separated the two germline ends. CDR3 region: CASSVEVGTSYGYTF. Here the CDR3 DNA reads TGTGCCAGCAGCGTAGAAGTTGGGACAAGCTATGGCTACACCTTC. The full variable domain, completed using reference TRBV9 and TRBJ1-2, is DSGVTQTPKHLITATGQRVTLRCSPRSGDLSVYWYQQSLDQGLQFLIQYYNGEERAKGNILERFSAQQFPDLHSELNLSSLELGDSALYFCASSVEVGTSYGYTFGSGTRLTVV.

This clone was counted a single time. The chain couples TRBV3-1 (or the pseudogene TRBV3-2) to TRBJ1-1, with TRBD1 as a possible D gene (6 bases). The CDR3 loop spans 13 amino acids. Germline CDR1 LGHDT, CDR2 YNNKEL (reference sequence). Deletions cut 4 bases from V and 1 base from J, with 7 bases between. The CDR3: CASSLQGNTEAFF. In DNA form, the CDR3 reads TGTGCCAGCAGCCTACAGGGGAACACTGAAGCTTTCTTT.

The chain carries TRBV27 and TRBJ2-7, with 7 bases matching TRBD1. CDR3 length: 13 amino acids. V shed 5 bases, J shed 6 bases, and the junction held 7 bases outside the gene matches. CDR1 and CDR2 (germline): MNHEY, SMNVEV (reference sequence). CDR3 bases: TGTGCCAGCAGTCTATACAGGGGTAGCGAGCAGTACTTC. Translating gives CASSLYRGSEQYF.

J is TRBJ2-7 and V is TRBV27, with TRBD1 matching 10 bases. Per the germline V gene, CDR1 is MNHEY and CDR2 is SMNVEV (reference sequence). V shed 5 bases, J shed 5 bases, and the junction held 9 bases outside the gene matches. CDR3 length: 15 residues. The CDR3 reads CASSPWDRGKDEQYF. CDR3 DNA sequence: TGTGCCAGCAGTCCCTGGGACAGGGGTAAGGACGAGCAGTACTTC.

The chain joins TRBV4-3 to TRBJ1-5; 11 nucleotides align to TRBD1. The CDR3 is made up of 17 amino acids. Germline V gene lookup returns CDR1 LGHNA and CDR2 YSLEER. The trim removed 0 bases at V and 5 bases at J, leaving 6 bases unmatched. This CDR3 is CASSQEYGQGAYQPQHF. CDR3 nucleotides: TGCGCCAGCAGCCAAGAATATGGACAGGGGGCATATCAGCCCCAGCATTTT.

V is TRBV6-1 and J is TRBJ2-6, with a weak D call TRBD1 (6 bases). CDR1 and CDR2 from the germline V gene are MNHNS and SASEGT. With 1 base removed from V and 4 bases from J, the gap between germline ends came to 11 bases. The CDR3 loop spans 16 amino acids. In DNA, the CDR3 is TGTGCCAGCAGTGAAGGAGGGGGAGCCGGGGCCAACGTCCTGACTTTC. Translating it yields CASSEGGGAGANVLTF.

The chain links TRBV4-1 to TRBJ2-1; TRBD2 matches at 9 bases. V gave up 4 bases and J gave up 6 bases; unmatched junction bases: 13. Per germline, CDR1 MGHRA and CDR2 YSYEKL. This CDR3 has 17 residues. The CDR3, as DNA: TGCGCCAGCAGCCCGAATGACTTGGCGGGGGGGCTCAATGAGCAGTTCTTC. It encodes CASSPNDLAGGLNEQFF.

The chain uses TRBV5-4 and TRBJ2-1; TRBD2 agrees at 9 bases. Looked up from germline, CDR1 is SGHNT and CDR2 is YYREEE (reference sequence). V lost 5 bases to trimming and J lost 5 bases; unmatched junction nucleotides: 8. This CDR3 comprises 15 residues. Here the CDR3 reads CASRPGTSFHNEQFF. DNA of the CDR3: TGTGCCAGCAGGCCCGGGACTAGCTTCCACAATGAGCAGTTCTTC.

V is TRBV7-9 and J is TRBJ2-6, with a tentative D call TRBD1 (6 bases). Germline V gives CDR1 SEHNR, CDR2 FQNEAQ (reference sequence). V dropped 1 base and J dropped 12 bases, with 16 bases sitting between them. This CDR3 contains 15 residues. The CDR3 DNA sequence: TGTGCCAGCAGCTTAGAGGCGGACGTCAGGGGCGTCCTGACTTTC. Translating gives CASSLEADVRGVLTF.

The chain is built from TRBV10-2 and TRBJ2-1; D gene unclear. CDR1 is WSHSY and CDR2 is SAAADI in the germline V gene. Trimming pared 7 bases from V and 0 bases from J, leaving 10 bases between. This CDR3 region has 14 residues. The CDR3 DNA sequence: TGCGCCAGCACCCTCACCAGCTCCTACAATGAGCAGTTCTTC. Translation: CASTLTSSYNEQFF.

The genes are TRBV3-1 (or the pseudogene TRBV3-2) and TRBJ1-5; 10 bases align to TRBD1. This CDR3 is built from 15 residues. V shed 4 bases and J 4 bases; nucleotides not matched to a gene: 4. CDR1 is LGHDT, CDR2 YNNKEL, per germline (reference sequence). The CDR3 region has the DNA TGTGCCAGCAGCCTTGGGGACAGGGGAAATCAGCCCCAGCATTTT. Residues: CASSLGDRGNQPQHF.